Reported below is one T cell receptor (beta chain). Per the original methods: Reference gene primer amplification in the assay estimated nucleated cell counts. Profiled with immunoSEQ multiplex PCR; TCRdb holds only in-frame clones, not every one. The D gene and trimming were derived from the DNA, and the V and J assignments and clone size from that table. The sample records about 270,000 clones, nearly 90% being singletons. The data are from a study of blood T cell repertoires in COVID-19. Across the whole study: Nucleic acid was either cDNA or gDNA, and it came from T cells, B-cell-depleted T cells, or PBMCs.

Study members were between roughly 18 and 100 years old and lived in about two dozen US regions. Cohorts were assigned according to the clinical history that participants reported. CDR3 size: 13 residues. J was trimmed by 6 bases and V by 3 bases; bases with no gene match: 2. Per the germline V gene, CDR1 is KGHSH and CDR2 is LQKENI. This clonotype originated in a woman aged 60-75 years who had recovered from COVID-19. The genes are TRBV18 and TRBJ2-3; TRBD2 aligns across 8 bases. Sequenced input: PBMCs or T cells enriched from blood (not recorded which). The chain's CDR3 is CASSPTGGDTQYF. CDR3 DNA: TGTGCCAGCTCACCGACGGGGGGGGATACGCAGTATTTT. Using reference TRBV18 and TRBJ2-3 for the parts outside the CDR3, the full variable domain is NAGVMQNPRHLVRRRGQEARLRCSPMKGHSHVYWYRQLPEEGLKFMVYLQKENIIDESGMPKERFSAEFPKEGPSILRIQQVVRGDSAAYFCASSPTGGDTQYFGPGTRLTVL.